A selection of T cell receptor beta chains follows, all from one sample in a study of CD8+CD57+ T cells in acquired aplastic anemia. Each CDR3 protein gets one entry after TCRdb re-called the reads with MiXCR. The sample has some 170,000 distinct CDR3 sequences; under 55% are singletons. Source material: sorted CD4+, CD8+, or CD8+CD57+ T cells (not recorded which) from PBMCs. These receptors were obtained from a human donor with aplastic anemia. CDR3s leave out the opening cysteine and the closing phenylalanine or tryptophan. The D gene is left open where the match is weak.

cdr3_aa d_call v_call
ASSLVVRRTETQY NA TRBV7-2
ASTPFGQGVNYGYT NA TRBV19
SVGGRAAGPKQY NA TRBV29-1
ASSPSAVEKLF NA TRBV28
ASSLAYDEQY NA TRBV12-3/TRBV12-4
ASSLVATHYGYT NA TRBV5-1
ASSYKGGTGVGEQY TRBD1 TRBV6-5
ATSDLRDTKTGTEAF NA TRBV24-1
ASSPAGQGARELF TRBD1 TRBV5-1
ASSYSTGEAF NA TRBV6-5
ASSLGDQTYEQY NA TRBV5-1
ASSSGQGVSYEQY TRBD1 TRBV5-1
ASSLSGTAIYEQY NA TRBV5-1
ASSEKLF NA TRBV2
ASSVGAGGGRGEQF TRBD2 TRBV2
AISESGEGLPHGYT NA TRBV10-3
ASSIDSIRGQGLYYGYT TRBD1 TRBV19
ASSQLAGGSDTQY TRBD2 TRBV5-4
STNQDKNTEAF NA TRBV20-1
ASKGGLRFLNTEAF TRBD1 TRBV6-1
ASGDRVEKLF TRBD1 TRBV19
ASSPSPGGTRFPYNEQF TRBD1 TRBV4-2
ASKVLGGGDTEAF NA TRBV27
ASSLASGGGREETQY NA TRBV12-3/TRBV12-4
ASSPGTGGTDTQY TRBD1 TRBV18
ASSRTGPQLGGQY TRBD1 TRBV5-5
ASSYTDRGQY TRBD1 TRBV6-2/TRBV6-3
SVGLAGGETQY TRBD2 TRBV29-1